The 2 T cell receptor beta chains below all came from one sample that was sequenced in a study of Ad26.COV2.S vaccination and SARS-CoV-2 variants. Sequencing used immunoSEQ multiplex PCR; TCRdb keeps in-frame clones, though not all of them. This sample has some 320,000 clones; 70% to 90% occur once, and the top ten carry approximately 2.1%. The sample's treatment: roughly 20 received Ad26.COV2.S at low or high dose, single or two shots; a few received placebo; per-sample allocation not given. Sampling occurred on day 63 after the first vaccine or placebo injection. The source material was peripheral blood, sampled in a trial of Ad26.COV2.S vaccine versus placebo. These receptors all stem from a person aged 18 to 59 who received the Ad26.COV2.S COVID-19 vaccine or a placebo.

This rearrangement joins TRBV6-5 to TRBJ2-1, with D unclear. In germline, CDR1 is MNHEY, CDR2 SVGAGI. Trimming left V 5 bases short and J 10 bases short, with 12 bases between. The CDR3 loop spans 12 amino acids. CDR3: CASSRTRPEQFF. The CDR3 DNA reads TGTGCCAGCAGTAGGACCAGGCCCGAGCAGTTCTTC.

This rearrangement joins TRBV6-5 to TRBJ2-1, with 10 positions matching TRBD1. Germline values: CDR1 MNHEY, CDR2 SVGAGI. The CDR3 runs 15 residues. Trimming at V came to 4 bases and at J to 6 bases, leaving 6 bases not matched to a gene. In nucleotides, the CDR3 is TGTGCCAGCAGTTCCGGGACAGGGGAAACCAATGAGCAGTTCTTC. Translated, it gives CASSSGTGETNEQFF.